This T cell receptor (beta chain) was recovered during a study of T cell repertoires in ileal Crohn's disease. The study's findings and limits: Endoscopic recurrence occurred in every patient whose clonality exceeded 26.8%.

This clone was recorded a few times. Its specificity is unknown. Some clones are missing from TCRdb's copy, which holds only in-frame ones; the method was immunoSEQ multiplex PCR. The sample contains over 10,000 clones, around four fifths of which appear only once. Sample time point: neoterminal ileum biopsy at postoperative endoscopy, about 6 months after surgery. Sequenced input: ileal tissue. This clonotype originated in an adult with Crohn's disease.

As DNA, the CDR3 is TGTGCCAGCAGCCACCGTTTGACCGGGGAGCTGTTTTTT. It is translated as CASSHRLTGELFF. J is TRBJ2-2 and V is TRBV14; no reliable D call. The CDR3 runs 13 residues. V lost 3 bases and J lost 5, with 7 bases in between. Germline V CDR1 and CDR2: SGHDN, FVKESK.